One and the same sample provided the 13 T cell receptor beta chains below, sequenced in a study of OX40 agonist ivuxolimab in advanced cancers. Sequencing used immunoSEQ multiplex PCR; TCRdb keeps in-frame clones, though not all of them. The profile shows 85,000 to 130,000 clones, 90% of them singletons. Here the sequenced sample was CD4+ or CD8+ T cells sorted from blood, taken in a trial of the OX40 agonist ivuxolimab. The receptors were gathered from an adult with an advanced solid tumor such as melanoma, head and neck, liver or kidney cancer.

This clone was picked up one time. CDR3 sequence reads: CASSQLAGANQPQHF. CDR3 sequence (DNA): TGTGCCAGCTCCCAATTGGCGGGGGCGAATCAGCCCCAGCATTTT. The chain recombines TRBV18 with TRBJ1-5, with D possibly being TRBD1 (6 bases). Trimming took 6 bases from V and 4 from J, leaving 16 bases between them. The CDR3 length is 15 residues. CDR1 and CDR2 from the germline V gene are KGHSH and LQKENI. The full variable domain, rest sourced from reference TRBV18 and TRBJ1-5, is NAGVMQNPRHLVRRRGQEARLRCSPMKGHSHVYWYRQLPEEGLKFMVYLQKENIIDESGMPKERFSAEFPKEGPSILRIQQVVRGDSAAYFCASSQLAGANQPQHFGDGTRLSIL.

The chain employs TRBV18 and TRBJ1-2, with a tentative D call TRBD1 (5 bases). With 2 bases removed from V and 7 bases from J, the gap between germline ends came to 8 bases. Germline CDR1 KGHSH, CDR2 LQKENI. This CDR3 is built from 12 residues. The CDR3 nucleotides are TGTGCCAGCTCACCAACGGGGGGTGGCTACACCTTC. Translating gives CASSPTGGGYTF.

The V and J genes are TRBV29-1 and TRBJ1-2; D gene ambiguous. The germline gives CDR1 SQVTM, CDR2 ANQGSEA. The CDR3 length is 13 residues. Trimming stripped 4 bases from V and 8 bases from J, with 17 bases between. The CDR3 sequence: CSVAEDGWGGYTF. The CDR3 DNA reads TGCAGCGTTGCGGAGGACGGCTGGGGAGGCTACACCTTC.

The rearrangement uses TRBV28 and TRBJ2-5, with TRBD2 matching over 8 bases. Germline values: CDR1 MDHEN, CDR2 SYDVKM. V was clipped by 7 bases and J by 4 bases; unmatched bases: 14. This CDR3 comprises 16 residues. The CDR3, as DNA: TGTGCCAGCACGCTAGCGGGCCGCCTAAGTAGAGAGACCCAGTACTTC. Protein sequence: CASTLAGRLSRETQYF.

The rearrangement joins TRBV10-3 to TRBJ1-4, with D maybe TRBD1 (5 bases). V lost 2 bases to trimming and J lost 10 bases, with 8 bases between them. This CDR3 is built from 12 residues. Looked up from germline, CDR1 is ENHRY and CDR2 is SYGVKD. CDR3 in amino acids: CAISEGQGKLFF. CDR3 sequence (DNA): TGTGCCATCAGTGAGGGACAAGGAAAACTGTTTTTT.

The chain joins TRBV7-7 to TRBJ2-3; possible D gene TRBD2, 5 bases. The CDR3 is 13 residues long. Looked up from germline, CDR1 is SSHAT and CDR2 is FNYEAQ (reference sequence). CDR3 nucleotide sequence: TGTGCTAGCGCACGACGGGGTTCAGATACGCAGTATTTT. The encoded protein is CASARRGSDTQYF.

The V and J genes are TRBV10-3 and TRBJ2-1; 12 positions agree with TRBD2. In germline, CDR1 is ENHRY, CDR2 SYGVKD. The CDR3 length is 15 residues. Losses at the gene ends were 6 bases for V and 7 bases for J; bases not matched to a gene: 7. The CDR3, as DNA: TGTGCCATCAGCAAGGGACTAGCGGGCGGGAATGAGCAGTTCTTC. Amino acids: CAISKGLAGGNEQFF.

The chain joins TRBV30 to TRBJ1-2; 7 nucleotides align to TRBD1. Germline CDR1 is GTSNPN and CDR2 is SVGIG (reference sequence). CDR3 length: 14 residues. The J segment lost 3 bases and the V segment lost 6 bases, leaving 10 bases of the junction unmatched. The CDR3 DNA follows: TGTGCCTGCAGAAAAGGACAGGCGGACTATGGCTACACCTTC. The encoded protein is CACRKGQADYGYTF.

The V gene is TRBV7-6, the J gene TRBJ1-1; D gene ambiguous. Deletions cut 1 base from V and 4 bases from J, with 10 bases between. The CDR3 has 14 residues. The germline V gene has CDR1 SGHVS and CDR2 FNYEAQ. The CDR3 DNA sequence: TGTGCCAGCAGCTTAGTGGGCGGGGTCACTGAAGCTTTCTTT. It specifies CASSLVGGVTEAFF.

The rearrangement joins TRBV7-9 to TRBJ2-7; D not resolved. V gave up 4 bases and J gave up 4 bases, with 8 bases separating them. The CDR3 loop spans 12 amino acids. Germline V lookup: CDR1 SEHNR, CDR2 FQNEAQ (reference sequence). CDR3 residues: CASSSRAYEQYF. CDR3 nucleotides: TGTGCCAGCAGCTCTAGGGCTTACGAGCAGTACTTC.

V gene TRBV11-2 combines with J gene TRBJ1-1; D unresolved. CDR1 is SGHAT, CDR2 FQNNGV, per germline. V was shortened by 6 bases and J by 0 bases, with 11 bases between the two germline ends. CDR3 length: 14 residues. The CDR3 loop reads CASRPTGMNTEAFF. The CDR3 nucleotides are TGTGCCAGCAGGCCAACCGGGATGAACACTGAAGCTTTCTTT.

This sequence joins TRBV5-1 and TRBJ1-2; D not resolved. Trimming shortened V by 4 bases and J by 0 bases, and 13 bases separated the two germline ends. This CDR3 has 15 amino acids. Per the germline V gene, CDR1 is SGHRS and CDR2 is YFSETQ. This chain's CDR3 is CASSHDYSSNYGYTF. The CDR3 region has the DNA TGCGCCAGCAGCCATGATTACAGCTCTAACTATGGCTACACCTTC.

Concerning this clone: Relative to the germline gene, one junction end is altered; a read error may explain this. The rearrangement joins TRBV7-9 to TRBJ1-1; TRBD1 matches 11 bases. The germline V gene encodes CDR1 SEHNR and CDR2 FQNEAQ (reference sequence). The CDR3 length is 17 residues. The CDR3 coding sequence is TGTGCCAGCAGCTTAGGTAGGACAGGGGGCCTGAACACTGAAACTTTCTTT. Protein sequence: CASSLGRTGGLNTETFF. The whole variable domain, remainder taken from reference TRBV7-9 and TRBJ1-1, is DTGVSQNPRHKITKRGQNVTFRCDPISEHNRLYWYRQTLGQGPEFLTYFQNEAQLEKSRLLSDRFSAERPKGSFSTLEIQRTEQGDSAMYLCASSLGRTGGLNTETFFGQGTRLTVV.